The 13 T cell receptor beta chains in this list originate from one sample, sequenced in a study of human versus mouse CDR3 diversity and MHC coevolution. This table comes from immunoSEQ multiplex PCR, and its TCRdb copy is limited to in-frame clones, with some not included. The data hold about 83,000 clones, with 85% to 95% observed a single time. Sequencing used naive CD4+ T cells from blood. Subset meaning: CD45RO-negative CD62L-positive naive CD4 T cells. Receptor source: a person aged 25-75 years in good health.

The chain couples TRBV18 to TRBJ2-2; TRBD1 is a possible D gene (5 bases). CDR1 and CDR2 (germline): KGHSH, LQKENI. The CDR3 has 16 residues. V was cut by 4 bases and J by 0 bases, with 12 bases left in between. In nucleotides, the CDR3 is TGTGCCAGCTCACTCGACCTGACAGCGAACACCGGGGAGCTGTTTTTT. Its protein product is CASSLDLTANTGELFF.

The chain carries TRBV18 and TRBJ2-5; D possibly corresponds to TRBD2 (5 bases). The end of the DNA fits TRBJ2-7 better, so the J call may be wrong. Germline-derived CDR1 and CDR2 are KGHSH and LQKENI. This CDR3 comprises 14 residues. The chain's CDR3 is CASSPQEGTYEQYF. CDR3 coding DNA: TGTGCCAGCTCGCCCCAAGAGGGAACCTACGAGCAGTACTTC.

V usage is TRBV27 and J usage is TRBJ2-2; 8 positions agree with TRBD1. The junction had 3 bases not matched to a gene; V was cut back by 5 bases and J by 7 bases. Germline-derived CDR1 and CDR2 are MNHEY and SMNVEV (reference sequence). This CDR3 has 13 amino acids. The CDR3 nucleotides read TGTGCCAGCAGTACCAGGGGGCACGGGGAGCTGTTTTTT. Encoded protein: CASSTRGHGELFF.

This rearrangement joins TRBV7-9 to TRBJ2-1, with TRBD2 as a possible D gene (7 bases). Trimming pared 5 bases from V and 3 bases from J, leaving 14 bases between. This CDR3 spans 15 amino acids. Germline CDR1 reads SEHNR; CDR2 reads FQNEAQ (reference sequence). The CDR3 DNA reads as TGTGCCAGCAGCCCTCGGGGGGCGCTCTACAATGAGCAGTTCTTC. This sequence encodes CASSPRGALYNEQFF.

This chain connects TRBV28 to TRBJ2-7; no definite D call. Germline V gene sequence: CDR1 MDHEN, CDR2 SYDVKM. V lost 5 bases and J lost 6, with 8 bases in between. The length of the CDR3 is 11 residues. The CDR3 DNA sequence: TGTGCCAGCAGTCTCCTGCGCGAGCAGTACTTC. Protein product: CASSLLREQYF.

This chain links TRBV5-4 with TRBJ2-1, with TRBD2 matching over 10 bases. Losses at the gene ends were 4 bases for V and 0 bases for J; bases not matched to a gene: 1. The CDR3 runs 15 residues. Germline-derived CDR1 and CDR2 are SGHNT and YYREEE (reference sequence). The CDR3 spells CASSPSGSSYNEQFF. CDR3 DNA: TGTGCCAGCAGCCCTAGCGGGAGCTCCTACAATGAGCAGTTCTTC.

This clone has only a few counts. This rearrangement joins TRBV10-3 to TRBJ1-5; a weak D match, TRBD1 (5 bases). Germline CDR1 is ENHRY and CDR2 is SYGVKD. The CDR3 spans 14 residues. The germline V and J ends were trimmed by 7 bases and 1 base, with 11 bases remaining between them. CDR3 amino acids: CAIKNQGSNQPQHF. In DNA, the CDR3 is TGTGCCATCAAGAACCAGGGAAGCAATCAGCCCCAGCATTTT.

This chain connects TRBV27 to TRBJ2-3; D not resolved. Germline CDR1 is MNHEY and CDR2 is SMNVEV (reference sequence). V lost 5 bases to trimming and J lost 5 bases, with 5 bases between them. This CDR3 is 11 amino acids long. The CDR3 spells CASSPGDTQYF. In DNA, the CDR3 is TGTGCCAGCAGTCCGGGAGATACGCAGTATTTT.

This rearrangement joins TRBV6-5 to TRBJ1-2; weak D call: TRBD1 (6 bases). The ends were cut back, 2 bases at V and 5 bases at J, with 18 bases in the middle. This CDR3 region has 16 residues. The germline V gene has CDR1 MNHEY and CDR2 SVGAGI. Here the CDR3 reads CASSYNYRVEIYGYTF. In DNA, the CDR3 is TGTGCCAGCAGTTACAACTACAGGGTCGAGATATATGGCTACACCTTC.

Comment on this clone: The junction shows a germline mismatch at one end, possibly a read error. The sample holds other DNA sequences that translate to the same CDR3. The CDR3 spells CASNPDRALRPQHF. The CDR3 coding sequence is TGCGCCAGTAACCCCGACAGGGCATTGAGGCCCCAGCATTTT. The rearrangement uses TRBV19 and TRBJ1-5, with 7 bases fitting TRBD1. The germline gives CDR1 LNHDA, CDR2 SQIVND (reference sequence). The CDR3 consists of 14 residues. Full variable domain (missing parts from reference TRBV19 and TRBJ1-5): DGGITQSPKYLFRKEGQNVTLSCEQNLNHDAMYWYRQDPGQGLRLIYYSQIVNDFQKGDIAEGYSVSREKKESFPLTVTSAQKNPTAFYLCASNPDRALRPQHFGDGTRLSIL.

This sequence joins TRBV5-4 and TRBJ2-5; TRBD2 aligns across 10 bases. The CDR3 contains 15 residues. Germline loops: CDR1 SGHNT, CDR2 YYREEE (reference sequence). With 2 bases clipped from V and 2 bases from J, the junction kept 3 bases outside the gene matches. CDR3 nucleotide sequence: TGTGCCAGCAGCTTAACTAGCGGGAATCAAGAGACCCAGTACTTC. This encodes CASSLTSGNQETQYF.

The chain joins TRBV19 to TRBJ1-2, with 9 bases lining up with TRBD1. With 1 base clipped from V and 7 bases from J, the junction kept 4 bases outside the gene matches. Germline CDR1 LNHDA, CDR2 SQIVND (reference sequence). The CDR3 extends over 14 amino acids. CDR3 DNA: TGTGCCAGTAGTATAGGACAGGGGGTCTCTGGCTACACCTTC. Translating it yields CASSIGQGVSGYTF.

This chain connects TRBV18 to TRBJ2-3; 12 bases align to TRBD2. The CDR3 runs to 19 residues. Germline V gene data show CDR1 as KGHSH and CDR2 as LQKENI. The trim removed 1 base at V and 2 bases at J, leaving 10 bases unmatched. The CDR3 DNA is TGTGCCAGCTCACCACGTATGAAGACTAGCGGGGGACTCACAGATACGCAGTATTTT. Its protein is CASSPRMKTSGGLTDTQYF. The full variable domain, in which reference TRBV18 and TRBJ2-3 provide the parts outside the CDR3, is NAGVMQNPRHLVRRRGQEARLRCSPMKGHSHVYWYRQLPEEGLKFMVYLQKENIIDESGMPKERFSAEFPKEGPSILRIQQVVRGDSAAYFCASSPRMKTSGGLTDTQYFGPGTRLTVL.